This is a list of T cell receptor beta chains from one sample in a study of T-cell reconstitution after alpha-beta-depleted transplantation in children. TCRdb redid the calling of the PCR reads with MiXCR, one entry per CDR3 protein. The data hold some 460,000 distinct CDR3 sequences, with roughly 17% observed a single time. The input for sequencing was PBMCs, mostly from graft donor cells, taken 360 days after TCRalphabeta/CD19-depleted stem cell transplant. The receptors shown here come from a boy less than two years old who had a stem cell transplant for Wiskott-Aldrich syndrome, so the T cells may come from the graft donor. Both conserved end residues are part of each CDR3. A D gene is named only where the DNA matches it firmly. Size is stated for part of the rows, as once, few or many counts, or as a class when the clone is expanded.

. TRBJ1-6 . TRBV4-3 TGCGCCAGCAGCCAAGTCGGTTCCCCGCTTAATTCACCCCTCCACTTT CASSQVGSPLNSPLHF
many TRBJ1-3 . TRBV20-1 TGCAGTGCTAGAGGGCAGGGCCTTGGTGGAAACACCATATATTTT CSARGQGLGGNTIYF
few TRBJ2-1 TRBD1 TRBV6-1 TGTGCCAGCAGTGGGTCACCGGGACAGGGGGCGAGGTCCTACAATGAGCAGTTCTTC CASSGSPGQGARSYNEQFF
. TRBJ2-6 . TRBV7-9 TGTGCCAGCAGCTTAGTCGCAGGGTCTGGGGCCAACGTCCTGACTTTC CASSLVAGSGANVLTF
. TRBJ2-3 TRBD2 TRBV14 TGTGCCAGCAGCCTGACTAGCGGGGCCACCACAGATACGCAGTATTTT CASSLTSGATTDTQYF
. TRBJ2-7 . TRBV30 TGTGCCTGGAGTCGGTTTGACCGCTTCGCGGGAGAGCAGTACTTC CAWSRFDRFAGEQYF
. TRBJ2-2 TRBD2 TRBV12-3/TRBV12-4 TGTGCCAGCACCTCACGATGGGGGAGGGCTCTCGGGGAGCTGTTTTTT CASTSRWGRALGELFF
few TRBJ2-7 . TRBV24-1 TGTGCCACCAGTGATTCGCCAGGGGACGAGCAGTACTTC CATSDSPGDEQYF
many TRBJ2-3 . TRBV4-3 TGCGCCAGCAGCCCTCTCAGGCGAAGCACAGATACGCAGTATTTT CASSPLRRSTDTQYF
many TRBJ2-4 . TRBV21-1 TGTGCCAGCACCCTTCTAGGAGGGGGTTTAGCCAAAAACATTCAGTACTTC CASTLLGGGLAKNIQYF
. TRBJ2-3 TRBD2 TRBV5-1 TGCGCCAGCAGCTCTCCCTTAGCGGGGGGCACAGATACGCAGTATTTT CASSSPLAGGTDTQYF
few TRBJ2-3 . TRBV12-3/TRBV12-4 TGTGCCAGCAGTTTAGCGCGAGGTACGCAGTATTTT CASSLARGTQYF
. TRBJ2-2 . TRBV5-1 TGCGCCAGCAGTGAAGGGGCCGGGGAGCTGTTTTTT CASSEGAGELFF
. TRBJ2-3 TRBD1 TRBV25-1 TGTGCCAGCAGTGAACCCCCGGGGACAGGGGGCACAGATACGCAGTATTTT CASSEPPGTGGTDTQYF
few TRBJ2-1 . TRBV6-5 TGTGCCAGCAGTACTCTAGCGCTCAATGAGCAGTTCTTC CASSTLALNEQFF
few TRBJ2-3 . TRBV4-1 TGCGCCAGCAGCCAATCCCAAGGCACAGATACGCAGTATTTT CASSQSQGTDTQYF
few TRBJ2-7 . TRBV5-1 TGCGCCAGCAGGAGACCTCGGGAGACCGGGAAGCAGTACTTC CASRRPRETGKQYF
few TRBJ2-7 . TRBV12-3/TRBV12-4 TGTGCCAGCAGCCCCCCTAAGCGGTTC CASSPPKRF
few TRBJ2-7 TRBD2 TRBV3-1 TGTGCCAGCAGCCGTTGGACTAGCACCTACGAGCAGTACTTC CASSRWTSTYEQYF
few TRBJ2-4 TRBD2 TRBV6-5 TGTGCCAGCAGGGGGGGGAGGTTAGCCAAAAACATTCAGTACTTC CASRGGRLAKNIQYF
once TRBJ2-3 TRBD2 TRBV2 TGTGCCAGCAGTTTGAAAGGGACTAGCGGGAGATCGACAGATACGCAGTATTTT CASSLKGTSGRSTDTQYF
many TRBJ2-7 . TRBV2 TGTGCCAGCAGTGATACGTTCTACGAGCAGTACTTC CASSDTFYEQYF
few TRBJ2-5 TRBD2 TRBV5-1 TGCGCCAGCAGCTTTGAGTTGTTAGCGGGACCACAAGAGACCCAGTACTTC CASSFELLAGPQETQYF
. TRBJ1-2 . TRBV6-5 TGTGCCAGCAGTTACAACTTTCGGACGGCTGCTAACTATGGCTACACCTTC CASSYNFRTAANYGYTF
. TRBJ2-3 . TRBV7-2 TGTGCCAGCAGCTTGGGCACATATACGCAGTATTTT CASSLGTYTQYF
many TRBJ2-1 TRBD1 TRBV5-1 TGCGCCAGCCGACCCAAGACAGGGGAACACAATGAGCAGTTCTTC CASRPKTGEHNEQFF
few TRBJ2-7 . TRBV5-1 TGCGCCAGCAGCGTGGACGGCCTCGAGCAGTACTTC CASSVDGLEQYF
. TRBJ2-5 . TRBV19 TGTGCCAGTAGTATCACAGGGAGGTACCAAGAGACCCAGTACTTC CASSITGRYQETQYF
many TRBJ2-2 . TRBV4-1 TGCGCCAGCAGCCAAGATGACAGACGAGCGAACACCGGGGAGCTGTTTTTT CASSQDDRRANTGELFF
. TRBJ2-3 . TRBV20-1 TGCAGTGCTAGTCCCAGGCGGTCCAGCACAGATACGCAGTATTTT CSASPRRSSTDTQYF
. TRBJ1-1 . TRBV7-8 TGTGCCAGCAGCCCAACCCCCACTGAAGCTTTCTTT CASSPTPTEAFF
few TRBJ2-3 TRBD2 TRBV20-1 TGCAGTGCTAGCAGCTCTAGCGGGAGCAGTACGCAGTATTTT CSASSSSGSSTQYF
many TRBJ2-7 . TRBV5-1 TGCGCCAGCGGCCCCAGGGGGGCGTCCGTGTACGAGCAGTACTTC CASGPRGASVYEQYF
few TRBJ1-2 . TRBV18 TGTGCCAGCTCACCACCGGGCAGCAACTATGGCTACACCTTC CASSPPGSNYGYTF
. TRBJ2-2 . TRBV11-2 TGTGCCAGCAGCTTAGCTCTACTAGTAACCGGGGAGCTGTTTTTT CASSLALLVTGELFF
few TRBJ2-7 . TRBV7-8 TGTGCCAGCAGCCGGACAGACAGAACCTACGAGCAGTACTTC CASSRTDRTYEQYF
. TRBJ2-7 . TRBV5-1 TGCGCCAGCAGCTTGGGGGGGGTCGACGAGCAGTACTTC CASSLGGVDEQYF